The source of this TCR beta chain is a study of early T cells in non-severe SARS-CoV-2 infection. Study-wide context: The sequenced material was bulk RNA from unsorted whole blood, and its chains were unpaired.

TCRdb re-derived calls from the 5' RACE reads in MiXCR, one entry per CDR3 protein. The repertoire holds 95,000 to 110,000 distinct CDR3 sequences, with over 8.5% as singletons. This clonotype was counted many times. CDR1 and CDR2 (germline): DFQATT, SNEGSKA (reference sequence). The CDR3 contains 15 residues. Between the trimmed V and J ends, which lost 0 bases and 4 bases, there was a span of 15 bases. The source material was whole blood. The receptor's source is an adult who was a healthcare worker with PCR-confirmed SARS-CoV-2 infection or an uninfected control (not recorded which). The chain employs TRBV20-1 and TRBJ1-2; weak D call: TRBD1 (5 bases). The CDR3 reads CSARDLGGRLYGYTF. The CDR3 DNA reads as TGCAGTGCTAGAGATCTCGGGGGACGGCTCTATGGCTACACCTTC.